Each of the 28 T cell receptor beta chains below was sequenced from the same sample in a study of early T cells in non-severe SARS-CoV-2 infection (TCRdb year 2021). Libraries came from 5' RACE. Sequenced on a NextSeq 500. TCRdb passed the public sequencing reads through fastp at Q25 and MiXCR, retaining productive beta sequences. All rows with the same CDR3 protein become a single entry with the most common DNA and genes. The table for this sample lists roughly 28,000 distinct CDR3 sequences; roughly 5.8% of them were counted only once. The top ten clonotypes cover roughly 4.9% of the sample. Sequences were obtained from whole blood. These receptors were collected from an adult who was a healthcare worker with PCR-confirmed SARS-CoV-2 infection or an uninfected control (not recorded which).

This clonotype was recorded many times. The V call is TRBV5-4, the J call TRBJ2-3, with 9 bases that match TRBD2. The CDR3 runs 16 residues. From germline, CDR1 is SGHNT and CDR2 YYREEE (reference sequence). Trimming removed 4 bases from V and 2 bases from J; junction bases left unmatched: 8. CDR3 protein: CASSPGLALFTDTQYF. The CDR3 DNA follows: TGTGCCAGCAGCCCGGGACTAGCCCTCTTCACAGATACGCAGTATTTT.

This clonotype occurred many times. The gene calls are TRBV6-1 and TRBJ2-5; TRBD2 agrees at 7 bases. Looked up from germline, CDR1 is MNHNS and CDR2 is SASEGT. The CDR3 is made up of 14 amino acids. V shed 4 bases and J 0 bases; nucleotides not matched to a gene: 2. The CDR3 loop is CASSVSGDQETQYF. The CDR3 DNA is TGTGCCAGCAGTGTCAGCGGGGACCAAGAGACCCAGTACTTC.

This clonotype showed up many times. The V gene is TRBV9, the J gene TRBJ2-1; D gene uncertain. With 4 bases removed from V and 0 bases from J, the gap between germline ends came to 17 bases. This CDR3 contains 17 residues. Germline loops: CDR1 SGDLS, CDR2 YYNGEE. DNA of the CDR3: TGTGCCAGCAGCCGGATTGGCAAGGCTGGCTCCTACAATGAGCAGTTCTTC. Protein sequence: CASSRIGKAGSYNEQFF.

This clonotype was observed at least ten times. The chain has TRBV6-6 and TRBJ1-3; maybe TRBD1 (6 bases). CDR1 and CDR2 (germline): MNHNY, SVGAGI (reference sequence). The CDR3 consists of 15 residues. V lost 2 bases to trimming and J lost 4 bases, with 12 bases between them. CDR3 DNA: TGTGCCAGCAGTTACACGTCCGGGACAGGAAACACCATATATTTT. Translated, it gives CASSYTSGTGNTIYF.

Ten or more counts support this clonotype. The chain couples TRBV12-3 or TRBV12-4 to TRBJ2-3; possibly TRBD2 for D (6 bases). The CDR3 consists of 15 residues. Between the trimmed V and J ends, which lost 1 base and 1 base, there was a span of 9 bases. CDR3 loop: CASSLDGGGTDTQYF. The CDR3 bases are TGTGCCAGCAGTTTAGATGGCGGGGGCACAGATACGCAGTATTTT.

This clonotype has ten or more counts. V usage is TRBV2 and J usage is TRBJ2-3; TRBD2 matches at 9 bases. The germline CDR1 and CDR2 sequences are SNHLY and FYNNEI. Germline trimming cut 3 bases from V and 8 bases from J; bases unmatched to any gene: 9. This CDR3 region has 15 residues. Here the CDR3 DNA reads TGTGCCAGCAGTGAGGCTAGCGGGGAAGCGGCTACGCAGTATTTT. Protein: CASSEASGEAATQYF.

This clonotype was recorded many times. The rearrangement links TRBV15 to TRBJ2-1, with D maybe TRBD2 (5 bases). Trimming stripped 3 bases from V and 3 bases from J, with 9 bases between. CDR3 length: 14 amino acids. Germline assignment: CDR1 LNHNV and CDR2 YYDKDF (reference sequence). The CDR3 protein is CATSSQTSYNEQFF. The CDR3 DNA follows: TGTGCCACCAGCAGCCAAACTAGCTACAATGAGCAGTTCTTC.

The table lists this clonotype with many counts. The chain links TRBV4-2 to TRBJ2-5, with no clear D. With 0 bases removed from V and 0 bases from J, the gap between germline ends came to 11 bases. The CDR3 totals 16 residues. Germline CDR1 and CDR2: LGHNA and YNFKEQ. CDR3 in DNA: TGTGCCAGCAGCCAAGATCTCAGCGAGTACCAAGAGACCCAGTACTTC. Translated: CASSQDLSEYQETQYF.

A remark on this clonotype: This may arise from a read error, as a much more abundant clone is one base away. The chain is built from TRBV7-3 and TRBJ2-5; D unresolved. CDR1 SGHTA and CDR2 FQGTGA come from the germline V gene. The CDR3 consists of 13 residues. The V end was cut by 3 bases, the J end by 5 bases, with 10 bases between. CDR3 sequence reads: CASSLVRAETQYF. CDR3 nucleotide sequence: TGTGCCAGCAGCTTGGTACGGGCGGAGACCCAGTACTTC.

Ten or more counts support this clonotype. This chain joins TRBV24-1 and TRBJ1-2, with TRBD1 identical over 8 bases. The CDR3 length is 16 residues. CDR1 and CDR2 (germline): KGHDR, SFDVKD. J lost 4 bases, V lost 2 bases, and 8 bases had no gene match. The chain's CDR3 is CATSDSGQAWPYGYTF. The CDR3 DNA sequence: TGTGCCACCAGTGATTCGGGACAGGCTTGGCCCTATGGCTACACCTTC.

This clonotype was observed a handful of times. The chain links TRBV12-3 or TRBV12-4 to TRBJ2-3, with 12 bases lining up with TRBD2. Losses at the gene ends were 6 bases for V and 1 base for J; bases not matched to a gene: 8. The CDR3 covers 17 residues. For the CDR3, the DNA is TGTGCCAGCAGACAACCTCTAGCGGGGGGGCGCACAGATACGCAGTATTTT. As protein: CASRQPLAGGRTDTQYF.

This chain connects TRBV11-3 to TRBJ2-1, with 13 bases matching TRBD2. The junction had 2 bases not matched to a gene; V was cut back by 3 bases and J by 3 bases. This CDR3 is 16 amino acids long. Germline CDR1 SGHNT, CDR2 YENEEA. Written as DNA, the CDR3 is TGTGCCAGCAGCTTGGGACTAGCGGGATTCTACAATGAGCAGTTCTTC. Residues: CASSLGLAGFYNEQFF.

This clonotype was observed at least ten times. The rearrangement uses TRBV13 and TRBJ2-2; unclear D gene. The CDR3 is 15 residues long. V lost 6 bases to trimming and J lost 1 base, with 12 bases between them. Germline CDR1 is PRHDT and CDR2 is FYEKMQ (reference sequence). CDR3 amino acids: CASRSERQNTGELFF. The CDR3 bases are TGTGCCAGCAGGAGCGAAAGGCAGAACACCGGGGAGCTGTTTTTT.

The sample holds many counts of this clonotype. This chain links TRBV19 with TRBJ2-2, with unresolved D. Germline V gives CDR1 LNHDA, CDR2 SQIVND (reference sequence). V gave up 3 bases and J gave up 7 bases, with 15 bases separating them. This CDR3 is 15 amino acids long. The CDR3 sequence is CASSIASPARGELFF. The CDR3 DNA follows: TGTGCCAGTAGTATTGCGTCCCCCGCCCGCGGGGAGCTGTTTTTT.

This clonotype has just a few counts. The CDR3 is CASSQVDSNSPLHF. The DNA for the CDR3 is TGCGCCAGCAGCCAAGTGGACAGTAATTCACCCCTCCACTTT. This chain connects TRBV4-3 to TRBJ1-6, with D maybe TRBD1 (6 bases). Trimming pared 1 base from V and 6 bases from J, leaving 7 bases between. Germline lookup yields CDR1 LGHNA and CDR2 YSLEER. CDR3 length equals 14 residues.

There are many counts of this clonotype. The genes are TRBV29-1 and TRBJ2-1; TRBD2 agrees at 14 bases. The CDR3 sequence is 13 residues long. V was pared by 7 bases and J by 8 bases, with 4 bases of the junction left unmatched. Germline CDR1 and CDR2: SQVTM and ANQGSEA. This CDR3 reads CSAGTSGSHEQFF. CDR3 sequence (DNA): TGCAGCGCAGGGACTAGCGGGAGCCATGAGCAGTTCTTC.

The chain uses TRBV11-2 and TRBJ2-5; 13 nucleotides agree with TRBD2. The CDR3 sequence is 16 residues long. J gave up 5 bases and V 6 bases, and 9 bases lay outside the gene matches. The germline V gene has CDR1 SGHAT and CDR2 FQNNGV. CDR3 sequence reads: CASRPGLAGRGETQYF. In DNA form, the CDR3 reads TGTGCCAGCAGGCCGGGACTAGCGGGACGAGGGGAGACCCAGTACTTC. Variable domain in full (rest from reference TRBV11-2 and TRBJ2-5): EAGVAQSPRYKIIEKRQSVAFWCNPISGHATLYWYQQILGQGPKLLIQFQNNGVVDDSQLPKDRFSAERLKGVDSTLKIQPAKLEDSAVYLCASRPGLAGRGETQYFGPGTRLLVL.

The CDR3 loop is CASSPRPDTQYF. DNA of the CDR3: TGTGCCAGTAGTCCCCGCCCAGATACGCAGTATTTT. The chain is built from TRBV19 and TRBJ2-3; D is unclear. Per germline, CDR1 LNHDA and CDR2 SQIVND (reference sequence). V was clipped by 5 bases and J by 4 bases, with 7 bases between them. CDR3 length equals 12 residues.

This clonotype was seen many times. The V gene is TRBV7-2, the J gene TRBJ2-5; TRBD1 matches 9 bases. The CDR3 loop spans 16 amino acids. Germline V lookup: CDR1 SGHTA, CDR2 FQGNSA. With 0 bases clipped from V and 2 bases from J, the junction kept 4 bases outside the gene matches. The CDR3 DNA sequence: TGTGCCAGCAGCTTAGCTCCGGGACAGGGACAAGAGACCCAGTACTTC. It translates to CASSLAPGQGQETQYF.

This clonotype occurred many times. CDR3 DNA: TGTGCCAGCAGCTTAGGGGGGACTGGAACCGGGTATGGCTACACCTTC. It is translated as CASSLGGTGTGYGYTF. The rearrangement joins TRBV7-2 to TRBJ1-2, with D possibly being TRBD1 (5 bases). CDR3 length equals 16 residues. V was clipped by 1 base and J by 5 bases, with 17 bases between them. Germline assignment: CDR1 SGHTA and CDR2 FQGNSA.

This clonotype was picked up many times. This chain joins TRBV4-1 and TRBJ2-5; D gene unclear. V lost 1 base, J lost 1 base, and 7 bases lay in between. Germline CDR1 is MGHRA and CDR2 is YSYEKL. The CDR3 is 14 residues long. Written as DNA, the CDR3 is TGCGCCAGCAGCCAAGCCACTTTCCAAGAGACCCAGTACTTC. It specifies CASSQATFQETQYF.

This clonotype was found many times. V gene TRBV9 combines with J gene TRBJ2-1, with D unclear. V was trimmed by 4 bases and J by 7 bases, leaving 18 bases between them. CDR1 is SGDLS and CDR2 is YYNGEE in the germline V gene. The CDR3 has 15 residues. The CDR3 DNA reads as TGTGCCAGCAGCCTCCTATCGGGCCTAGGAAATGAGCAGTTCTTC. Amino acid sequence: CASSLLSGLGNEQFF.

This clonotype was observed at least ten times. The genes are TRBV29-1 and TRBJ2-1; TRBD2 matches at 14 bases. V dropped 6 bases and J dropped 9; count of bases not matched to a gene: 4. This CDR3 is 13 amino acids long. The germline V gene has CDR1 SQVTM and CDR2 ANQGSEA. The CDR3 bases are TGCAGCGTCCGGACTAGCGGGAGGTCTGAGCAGTTCTTC. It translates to CSVRTSGRSEQFF.

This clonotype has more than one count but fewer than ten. The CDR3 here is CAIKERQDSDTQYF. CDR3 nucleotides: TGTGCCATCAAGGAGCGGCAAGATTCAGATACGCAGTATTTT. The rearrangement joins TRBV10-3 to TRBJ2-3, with a weak D call TRBD2 (5 bases). The V gene's germline CDR1 is ENHRY and CDR2 SYGVKD. The CDR3 runs to 14 residues. The germline V and J ends were trimmed by 7 bases and 4 bases, with 15 bases remaining between them.

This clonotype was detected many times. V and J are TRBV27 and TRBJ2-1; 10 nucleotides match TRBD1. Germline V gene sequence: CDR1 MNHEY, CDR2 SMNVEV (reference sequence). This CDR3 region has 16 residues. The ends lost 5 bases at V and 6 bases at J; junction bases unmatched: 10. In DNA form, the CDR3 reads TGTGCCAGCAGTCTCTCCCGGGGGGACAGGGGCAATGAGCAGTTCTTC. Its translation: CASSLSRGDRGNEQFF.

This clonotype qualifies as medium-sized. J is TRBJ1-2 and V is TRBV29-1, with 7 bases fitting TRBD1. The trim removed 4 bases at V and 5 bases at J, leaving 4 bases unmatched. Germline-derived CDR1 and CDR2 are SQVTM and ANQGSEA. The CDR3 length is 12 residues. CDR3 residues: CSVGDSTYGYTF. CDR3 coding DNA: TGCAGCGTTGGGGACAGTACGTATGGCTACACCTTC.

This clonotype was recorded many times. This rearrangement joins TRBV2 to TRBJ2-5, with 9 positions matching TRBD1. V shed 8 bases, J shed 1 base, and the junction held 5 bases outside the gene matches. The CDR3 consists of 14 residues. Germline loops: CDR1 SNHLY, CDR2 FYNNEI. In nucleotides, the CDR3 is TGTGCCAGCGGAAGGGACAGGGTCCAAGAGACCCAGTACTTC. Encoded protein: CASGRDRVQETQYF.

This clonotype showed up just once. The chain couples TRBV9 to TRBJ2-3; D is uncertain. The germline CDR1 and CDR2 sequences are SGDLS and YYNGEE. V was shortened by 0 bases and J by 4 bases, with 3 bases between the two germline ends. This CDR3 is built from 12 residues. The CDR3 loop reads CASSVDSDTQYF. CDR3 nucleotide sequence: TGTGCCAGCAGCGTAGACTCAGATACGCAGTATTTT.